This TCR beta chain originates from a study of cytomegalovirus exposure and HLA in healthy donors. Study results and limitations: The classifier reportedly diagnosed cytomegalovirus status with high sensitivity and specificity.

Germline assignment: CDR1 SGHTA and CDR2 FQGNSA. V shed 1 base, J shed 1 base, and the junction held 9 bases outside the gene matches. The CDR3 sequence is 17 residues long. In this sample, this clone turned up once. Its antigen is not identified. The PCR had 60 Vbeta and 13 Jbeta primers. Sequencing used immunoSEQ multiplex PCR; TCRdb keeps in-frame clones, though not all of them. The sample carries 200,000 to 250,000 clones, 82% recorded once. The sequencing sample was made of PBMCs. This receptor was obtained from a woman between 35 and 50 years old in good health and CMV-seropositive. The rearrangement links TRBV7-2 to TRBJ1-2; 7 bases agree with TRBD1. The CDR3 DNA reads as TGTGCCAGCAGCTTAGGGGGGACAGCGGTCCGTAACTATGGCTACACCTTC. This encodes CASSLGGTAVRNYGYTF. Using reference TRBV7-2 and TRBJ1-2 for the parts outside the CDR3, the full variable domain is GAGVSQSPSNKVTEKGKDVELRCDPISGHTALYWYRQSLGQGLEFLIYFQGNSAPDKSGLPSDRFSAERTGGSVSTLTIQRTQQEDSAVYLCASSLGGTAVRNYGYTFGSGTRLTVV.